This entry lists 19 T cell receptor beta chains sequenced from one sample in a study of CD8+ T cells in alopecia areata. cDNA prepared by RNA extraction and subsequent reverse transcription served as the template for sequencing. Some clones are missing from TCRdb's copy, which holds only in-frame ones; the method was immunoSEQ multiplex PCR. The table lists under 300,000 clones, 67% of them singletons. The specimen comprised CD4+ T cells sorted from blood, sampled at week 0. These receptors all stem from a human donor with alopecia areata.

The chain has TRBV28 and TRBJ1-2, with 7 bases matching TRBD1. Per the germline V gene, CDR1 is MDHEN and CDR2 is SYDVKM. The CDR3 is made up of 13 amino acids. The junction had 5 bases not matched to a gene; V was cut back by 2 bases and J by 8 bases. The DNA for the CDR3 is TGTGCCAGCAGTTTAGGCAGGGGGAGGGGCTACACCTTC. Encoded protein: CASSLGRGRGYTF.

The rearrangement links TRBV7-3 to TRBJ2-5; the match to TRBD1 covers 7 bases. The V gene's germline CDR1 is SGHTA and CDR2 FQGTGA. The CDR3 loop spans 13 amino acids. V lost 5 bases and J lost 2; bases outside the gene matches: 2. The CDR3 sequence: CASSRDRQETQYF. The DNA for the CDR3 is TGTGCCAGCAGCCGGGACAGACAAGAGACCCAGTACTTC.

The chain is built from TRBV30 and TRBJ1-2; 7 nucleotides match TRBD1. V was clipped by 0 bases and J by 4 bases; unmatched bases: 5. The CDR3 consists of 14 residues. CDR1 and CDR2 from the germline V gene are GTSNPN and SVGIG (reference sequence). CDR3 coding DNA: TGTGCCTGGAGTGTCCCTGACAGGGCCTATGGCTACACCTTC. Protein product: CAWSVPDRAYGYTF.

This clone showed up just a few times. The chain employs TRBV27 and TRBJ1-2; D unresolved. Trimming cost V 1 base and J 4 bases, with 13 bases left between them. Germline CDR1 MNHEY, CDR2 SMNVEV (reference sequence). The CDR3 contains 15 residues. CDR3 region: CASSLLGEEGYGYTF. The CDR3 DNA follows: TGTGCCAGCAGTTTATTGGGAGAAGAGGGCTATGGCTACACCTTC.

This chain links TRBV6-5 with TRBJ2-7, with TRBD2 matching 7 bases. The V gene's germline CDR1 is MNHEY and CDR2 SVGAGI. J was trimmed by 3 bases and V by 0 bases; bases with no gene match: 5. This CDR3 region has 15 residues. CDR3 nucleotides: TGTGCCAGCAGTTACTCCCGGGGGGTTAACTACGAGCAGTACTTC. Translation: CASSYSRGVNYEQYF.

This chain uses TRBV5-1 with TRBJ2-3; TRBD1 aligns across 9 bases. The CDR3 has 14 residues. J lost 2 bases, V lost 4 bases, and 2 bases had no gene match. CDR1 is SGHRS, CDR2 YFSETQ, per germline. The DNA of the CDR3 is TGCGCCAGCAGCGGACAGGGGTCCACAGATACGCAGTATTTT. It specifies CASSGQGSTDTQYF.

The chain employs TRBV2 and TRBJ1-1; 8 bases map to TRBD1. Germline loops: CDR1 SNHLY, CDR2 FYNNEI. V shed 0 bases and J 2 bases; nucleotides not matched to a gene: 8. The CDR3 loop spans 17 amino acids. The CDR3 nucleotides read TGTGCCAGCAGTGAAGCGAAGGACAGGGTGTCTAACACTGAAGCTTTCTTT. Translation gives CASSEAKDRVSNTEAFF.

The V gene is TRBV4-2, the J gene TRBJ2-6; D remains ambiguous. The CDR3 spans 15 residues. The V and J ends lost 4 bases and 4 bases respectively, with 11 bases between them. The germline V gene encodes CDR1 LGHNA and CDR2 YNFKEQ. Here the CDR3 DNA reads TGTGCCAGCAGCCTCGGACCGCTAGGGGCCAACGTCCTGACTTTC. Amino acids: CASSLGPLGANVLTF.

This clone has just one count. J is TRBJ1-2 and V is TRBV5-6; 8 bases are shared with TRBD1. The germline gives CDR1 SGHDT, CDR2 YYEEEE. Losses at the gene ends were 4 bases for V and 7 bases for J; bases not matched to a gene: 9. CDR3 length equals 14 residues. The CDR3 reads CASSITGGRGGYTF. Written as DNA, the CDR3 is TGTGCCAGCAGCATTACAGGGGGGAGAGGTGGCTACACCTTC.

The chain employs TRBV5-5 and TRBJ2-7; no reliable D call. Trimming cost V 2 bases and J 3 bases, with 9 bases left between them. This CDR3 region has 13 residues. Germline CDR1 SGHKS, CDR2 YYEKEE (reference sequence). CDR3 loop: CASSFGRNYEQYF. The CDR3 region has the DNA TGTGCCAGCAGCTTCGGCAGGAACTACGAGCAGTACTTC. Together with reference TRBV5-5 and TRBJ2-7, the CDR3 gives the full variable domain: DAGVTQSPTHLIKTRGQQVTLRCSPISGHKSVSWYQQVLGQGPQFIFQYYEKEERGRGNFPDRFSARQFPNYSSELNVNALLLGDSALYLCASSFGRNYEQYFGPGTRLTVT.

The rearrangement joins TRBV29-1 to TRBJ2-5; D is possibly TRBD1 or TRBD2 (5 bases each). The CDR3 is 14 amino acids. Germline CDR1 and CDR2: SQVTM and ANQGSEA. The V end was cut by 7 bases, the J end by 1 base, with 16 bases between. CDR3 sequence reads: CSALTGPIQETQYF. The CDR3 DNA follows: TGCAGCGCCCTCACGGGACCGATCCAAGAGACCCAGTACTTC.

The rearrangement joins TRBV5-1 to TRBJ2-2; D unresolved. Germline V gene sequence: CDR1 SGHRS, CDR2 YFSETQ. V lost 3 bases and J 2 bases, leaving 5 bases between the germline ends. The CDR3 length is 13 residues. The CDR3 sequence is CASSSANTGELFF. CDR3 nucleotide sequence: TGCGCCAGCAGCTCGGCTAACACCGGGGAGCTGTTTTTT.

The chain is built from TRBV7-2 and TRBJ2-1, with D uncertain. The CDR3 runs to 13 residues. The V and J ends lost 2 bases and 5 bases respectively, with 7 bases between them. Germline V lookup: CDR1 SGHTA, CDR2 FQGNSA. The DNA for the CDR3 is TGTGCCAGCAGCTTACCGGCGAACAATGAGCAGTTCTTC. This translates into CASSLPANNEQFF.

The gene calls are TRBV5-1 and TRBJ2-5; D possibly corresponds to TRBD2 (6 bases). The CDR3 totals 16 residues. Looked up from germline, CDR1 is SGHRS and CDR2 is YFSETQ. Trimming pared 2 bases from V and 2 bases from J, leaving 16 bases between. In DNA, the CDR3 is TGCGCCAGCAGCTTCCGTCTTTCTAGCGAGCAAGAGACCCAGTACTTC. Protein sequence: CASSFRLSSEQETQYF.

The chain has TRBV29-1 and TRBJ1-1; unclear D gene. Germline V gene lookup returns CDR1 SQVTM and CDR2 ANQGSEA. Trimming removed 7 bases from V and 0 bases from J, with 12 bases in between. The CDR3 extends over 13 amino acids. The CDR3 is CSAEVGVNTEAFF. As DNA, the CDR3 is TGCAGCGCCGAGGTAGGAGTGAACACTGAAGCTTTCTTT.

This clone was seen a handful of times. The chain employs TRBV5-6 and TRBJ2-5; 7 bases fit TRBD2. V gave up 1 base and J gave up 1 base; unmatched junction bases: 7. Germline assignment: CDR1 SGHDT and CDR2 YYEEEE. The CDR3 length is 16 residues. The CDR3 nucleotides are TGTGCCAGCAGCTTGACGGGCGGGGGAACCCAAGAGACCCAGTACTTC. This gives the protein CASSLTGGGTQETQYF.

This chain joins TRBV7-9 and TRBJ1-6; D gene uncertain. This CDR3 region has 13 residues. Germline CDR1 SEHNR, CDR2 FQNEAQ (reference sequence). V was pared by 1 base and J by 7 bases, with 5 bases between. The CDR3 sequence is CASSLVGNSPLHF. The DNA of the CDR3 is TGTGCCAGCAGCTTAGTGGGGAATTCACCCCTCCACTTT.

The chain combines TRBV5-6 with TRBJ1-5; perhaps TRBD1 as D (5 bases). V was clipped by 0 bases and J by 4 bases, with 11 bases between them. This CDR3 has 15 residues. CDR1 and CDR2 from the germline V gene are SGHDT and YYEEEE. The CDR3 region is CASSLGPGRNQPQHF. Here the CDR3 DNA reads TGTGCCAGCAGCTTGGGCCCAGGGCGGAATCAGCCCCAGCATTTT.

The chain carries TRBV30 and TRBJ2-7; D gene unclear. V lost 8 bases to trimming and J lost 2 bases, with 16 bases between them. From germline, CDR1 is GTSNPN and CDR2 SVGIG (reference sequence). The CDR3 is made up of 13 amino acids. The CDR3 loop is CATWKVRTYEQYF. The CDR3 coding sequence is TGTGCCACCTGGAAAGTCAGGACCTACGAGCAGTACTTC.